This T cell receptor beta chain was documented in a study of blood T cell repertoires in COVID-19. Study-wide context: Sources were T cells, B-cell-depleted T cells, or PBMCs; the material itself was cDNA or gDNA.

This clone appeared a single time. Authors' analysis steps: Amplification from reference gene primers served as the basis for estimated nucleated cell counts. The repertoire was sequenced with immunoSEQ multiplex PCR; TCRdb's copy has only in-frame clones and lacks some. D and trimming come from the DNA, and the V and J calls and clone size come from that table. The table includes some 400,000 clones, about 90% detected once. This CDR3 contains 15 residues. After removal of 1 base from V and 4 bases from J, the junction contained 5 bases not matched to a gene. Germline CDR1 and CDR2: SNHLY and FYNNEI. Donors in Cohort 3 who had recovered were those with two negative PCRs, healthcare professional clearance, or resolution of their symptoms.

The gene calls are TRBV2 and TRBJ2-5; 8 nucleotides agree with TRBD2. Sequences were obtained from PBMCs or T cells enriched from blood (not recorded which). The receptor was derived from a young man who had recovered from COVID-19. CDR3 bases: TGTGCCAGCAGTGAAGATGGCGGGGGGCGAGAGACCCAGTACTTC. Its protein product is CASSEDGGGRETQYF.